A single sample gave rise to the 21 T cell receptor beta chains below, sequenced in a study of patients and donors after allogeneic stem cell transplantation. TCRdb re-derived calls from the RT-PCR reads in MiXCR, one entry per CDR3 protein. The sample records more than 150,000 distinct CDR3 sequences, 24% being singletons. The sequenced sample consisted of blood, either unsorted or a sorted T cell fraction (not recorded which). Receptors were obtained from a human donor who was either an allogeneic HSCT recipient or a stem cell or donor lymphocyte infusion donor (not recorded which). It is not recorded whose cells these are; they may come from a transplant donor.

The chain recombines TRBV27 with TRBJ1-4, with D maybe TRBD1 (6 bases). With 1 base removed from V and 7 bases from J, the gap between germline ends came to 13 bases. Germline V lookup: CDR1 MNHEY, CDR2 SMNVEV (reference sequence). CDR3 length: 15 residues. The CDR3 region is CASSLWAGVSEKLFF. Written as DNA, the CDR3 is TGTGCCAGCAGTTTATGGGCAGGGGTTTCTGAAAAACTGTTTTTT. The complete variable domain, with remaining parts taken from reference TRBV27 and TRBJ1-4, reads EAQVTQNPRYLITVTGKKLTVTCSQNMNHEYMSWYRQDPGLGLRQIYYSMNVEVTDKGDVPEGYKVSRKEKRNFPLILESPSPNQTSLYFCASSLWAGVSEKLFFGSGTQLSVL.

This clonotype was seen more than once but under ten times. The gene calls are TRBV5-6 and TRBJ2-2, with 7 bases aligning to TRBD2. Per the germline V gene, CDR1 is SGHDT and CDR2 is YYEEEE. The length of the CDR3 is 14 residues. The V gene end was trimmed by 6 bases and the J gene end by 5 bases; junction bases not matched to a gene: 7. CDR3 residues: CASKSGVQTGELFF. Written as DNA, the CDR3 is TGTGCCAGCAAAAGCGGGGTACAAACCGGGGAGCTGTTTTTT.

This chain connects TRBV18 to TRBJ2-3, with D perhaps being TRBD1 or TRBD2 (5 bases each). There are 15 residues in the CDR3. Between the trimmed V and J ends, which lost 3 bases and 3 bases, there was a span of 13 bases. In germline, CDR1 is KGHSH, CDR2 LQKENI. DNA for the CDR3: TGTGCCAGCTCACCGGTGGGGGTAGGGACAGATACGCAGTATTTT. It specifies CASSPVGVGTDTQYF.

The chain recombines TRBV27 with TRBJ1-3, with a possible D match to TRBD1 (5 bases). Germline CDR1 and CDR2: MNHEY and SMNVEV (reference sequence). The length of the CDR3 is 14 residues. Trimming left V 7 bases short and J 0 bases short, with 10 bases between. Here the CDR3 reads CASMDTFSGNTIYF. The CDR3 bases are TGTGCCAGCATGGACACCTTCTCTGGAAACACCATATATTTT.

The rearrangement uses TRBV12-3 or TRBV12-4 and TRBJ1-5; weak D call: TRBD1 (6 bases). This CDR3 is built from 18 residues. The V end was cut by 4 bases, the J end by 0 bases, with 19 bases between. The CDR3 bases are TGTGCCAGCAGTTGGGGGCAGACCGTTGGCTATAGCAATCAGCCCCAGCATTTT. This sequence encodes CASSWGQTVGYSNQPQHF.

This chain uses TRBV7-3 with TRBJ2-3, with TRBD2 matching 7 bases. This CDR3 is 12 amino acids long. Trimming cost V 5 bases and J 12 bases; bases outside gene matches: 8. Germline assignment: CDR1 SGHTA and CDR2 FQGTGA. This CDR3 is CASSPTGTTQYF. The DNA for the CDR3 is TGTGCCAGCAGCCCGACCGGGACTACTCAGTATTTT.

The V gene is TRBV29-1, the J gene TRBJ1-4, with TRBD1 matching over 10 bases. The germline CDR1 and CDR2 sequences are SQVTM and ANQGSEA. V was clipped by 5 bases and J by 15 bases; unmatched bases: 9. The CDR3 consists of 12 residues. Here the CDR3 reads CSVTRTGGFVFF. CDR3 in DNA: TGCAGCGTTACCCGGACAGGGGGTTTTGTGTTTTTT.

This clonotype was counted many times. The CDR3 DNA reads as TGTGCCAGCAGTCGGAGGACGGGGGCCTACAATGAGCAGTTCTTC. As protein: CASSRRTGAYNEQFF. The chain joins TRBV28 to TRBJ2-1; D is possibly TRBD2 (6 bases). Germline V gives CDR1 MDHEN, CDR2 SYDVKM. The CDR3 has 15 amino acids. V lost 5 bases, J lost 2 bases, and 13 bases lay in between. Supplemented by reference TRBV28 and TRBJ2-1, the full variable domain reads DVKVTQSSRYLVKRTGEKVFLECVQDMDHENMFWYRQDPGLGLRLIYFSYDVKMKEKGDIPEGYSVSREKKERFSLILESASTNQTSMYLCASSRRTGAYNEQFFGPGTRLTVL.

This clonotype has only a few counts. The chain recombines TRBV5-1 with TRBJ1-1; D is undetermined. V lost 1 base to trimming and J lost 4 bases, with 5 bases between them. The CDR3 has 12 residues. CDR1 and CDR2 from the germline V gene are SGHRS and YFSETQ. CDR3 region: CASSLSFTEAFF. DNA of the CDR3: TGCGCCAGCAGCTTGAGTTTCACTGAAGCTTTCTTT.

The genes are TRBV5-1 and TRBJ1-2; 8 nucleotides match TRBD1. The germline V gene has CDR1 SGHRS and CDR2 YFSETQ. CDR3 length: 14 amino acids. The V gene end was trimmed by 0 bases and the J gene end by 7 bases; junction bases not matched to a gene: 5. The CDR3 reads CASSLGQGMSGYTF. The CDR3 DNA reads as TGCGCCAGCAGCTTGGGACAGGGGATGAGTGGCTACACCTTC.

J is TRBJ1-1 and V is TRBV7-8, with 12 bases aligning to TRBD1. Germline V gene sequence: CDR1 SGHVS, CDR2 FQNEAQ. J lost 4 bases, V lost 5 bases, and 14 bases had no gene match. The CDR3 loop spans 18 amino acids. The CDR3: CASSIYTWDRGPGTEAFF. CDR3 sequence (DNA): TGTGCCAGCAGCATATATACATGGGACAGGGGGCCCGGCACTGAAGCTTTCTTT.

Here the CDR3 DNA reads TGCGCCAGCAGCTTGGACGGCAGGGGAGTTGATCAGTACTTC. Its translation is CASSLDGRGVDQYF. This chain connects TRBV5-1 to TRBJ2-7; perhaps TRBD1 as D (6 bases). The CDR3 is 14 residues long. CDR1 is SGHRS, CDR2 YFSETQ, per germline. V was clipped by 0 bases and J by 10 bases, with 17 bases between them.

The chain carries TRBV10-3 and TRBJ2-7; D ambiguous. The length of the CDR3 is 12 residues. Germline CDR1 ENHRY, CDR2 SYGVKD. Trimming took 10 bases from V and 5 from J, leaving 15 bases between them. CDR3 in amino acids: CATARSLDEQYF. In DNA form, the CDR3 reads TGTGCCACGGCCAGGTCCCTGGACGAGCAGTACTTC.

The rearrangement links TRBV2 to TRBJ1-5; tentative D call: TRBD1 (6 bases). Trimming removed 2 bases at V and 6 bases at J, with 8 bases between. Germline V gene sequence: CDR1 SNHLY, CDR2 FYNNEI. This CDR3 is 13 amino acids long. The CDR3 loop reads CASSEQGIQPQHF. The CDR3 nucleotides read TGTGCCAGCAGTGAACAGGGGATTCAGCCCCAGCATTTT.

V gene TRBV7-9 combines with J gene TRBJ2-1; possible D gene TRBD2, 6 bases. CDR3 length equals 15 residues. V was pared by 3 bases and J by 9 bases, with 18 bases between. Looked up from germline, CDR1 is SEHNR and CDR2 is FQNEAQ (reference sequence). DNA for the CDR3: TGTGCCAGCAGCTTGGGGGGACCCTCGCTGAGTGAGCAGTTCTTC. Its protein product is CASSLGGPSLSEQFF.

This clonotype has at least ten counts. The chain couples TRBV6-5 to TRBJ1-1; D gene ambiguous. The CDR3 extends over 13 amino acids. Germline-derived CDR1 and CDR2 are MNHEY and SVGAGI. The V end lost 1 base, the J end lost 5 bases, and 8 bases lay between the germline ends. Here the CDR3 reads CASSYFKRTEAFF. The CDR3 DNA sequence: TGTGCCAGCAGTTACTTCAAAAGGACTGAAGCTTTCTTT.

This clonotype was seen more than once but under ten times. This chain links TRBV12-3 or TRBV12-4 with TRBJ1-1; D is unclear. Trimming stripped 2 bases from V and 0 bases from J, with 10 bases between. This CDR3 has 15 residues. This CDR3 reads CASSLSSQVNTEAFF. In nucleotides, the CDR3 is TGTGCCAGCAGTTTATCGTCCCAGGTGAACACTGAAGCTTTCTTT.

This clonotype was seen repeatedly, ten times or more. The chain is built from TRBV6-5 and TRBJ1-2; 11 positions agree with TRBD1. CDR3 length equals 13 residues. J gave up 7 bases and V 3 bases, and 1 base lay outside the gene matches. Germline V gene data show CDR1 as MNHEY and CDR2 as SVGAGI. CDR3 in amino acids: CASSYGTGGGYTF. DNA for the CDR3: TGTGCCAGCAGTTATGGGACAGGGGGTGGCTACACCTTC.

The chain links TRBV3-1 to TRBJ2-2; 10 positions match TRBD2. The germline V gene has CDR1 LGHDT and CDR2 YNNKEL (reference sequence). With V trimmed by 1 base and J by 8 bases, 10 bases remained unmatched. The CDR3 extends over 17 amino acids. The CDR3 sequence: CASSQGRRLAGAGELFF. CDR3 nucleotide sequence: TGTGCCAGCAGCCAAGGGCGTCGGCTAGCGGGAGCTGGGGAGCTGTTTTTT.

J is TRBJ1-1 and V is TRBV5-1, with D possibly being TRBD1 (5 bases). The CDR3 loop spans 17 amino acids. Per germline, CDR1 SGHRS and CDR2 YFSETQ. V was trimmed by 0 bases and J by 1 base, leaving 16 bases between them. CDR3 loop: CASSLVAVQDPNTEAFF. CDR3 nucleotide sequence: TGCGCCAGCAGCTTGGTAGCCGTACAGGACCCGAACACTGAAGCTTTCTTT.

This clonotype was counted many times. The chain employs TRBV5-1 and TRBJ1-6; 8 positions match TRBD1. The CDR3 totals 13 residues. CDR1 and CDR2 from the germline V gene are SGHRS and YFSETQ. The V gene end was trimmed by 7 bases and the J gene end by 7 bases; junction bases not matched to a gene: 4. CDR3 region: CASQTGENSPLHF. For the CDR3, the DNA is TGCGCCAGCCAGACAGGGGAGAATTCACCCCTCCACTTT.